This T cell receptor beta chain was sequenced in a study of blood T cell repertoires in COVID-19. About the study: COVID-19 samples collected from the United States, Italy and Spain covered acute and convalescent phases. T cells, B-cell-depleted T cells, or PBMCs supplied cDNA or gDNA.

Per the original data handling: Using reference gene primer amplification, nucleated cell counts were estimated. The data were produced by immunoSEQ multiplex PCR, yet TCRdb's version contains in-frame clones alone and is incomplete. That table gives V, J and clone size, and the DNA gave D and trimming. This table holds a few hundred thousand clones, 86% found once. Germline assignment: CDR1 MGHDK and CDR2 SYGVNS. The CDR3 is made up of 13 amino acids. V lost 4 bases and J lost 6, with 12 bases in between. The chain links TRBV25-1 to TRBJ1-2, with D unclear. This receptor was obtained from a woman aged 30 to 39 with active or convalescent COVID-19. The sequencing input was peripheral blood. CDR3 sequence reads: CASSAAGWHGYTF. In DNA, the CDR3 is TGTGCCAGCAGTGCCGCGGGGTGGCATGGCTACACCTTC.